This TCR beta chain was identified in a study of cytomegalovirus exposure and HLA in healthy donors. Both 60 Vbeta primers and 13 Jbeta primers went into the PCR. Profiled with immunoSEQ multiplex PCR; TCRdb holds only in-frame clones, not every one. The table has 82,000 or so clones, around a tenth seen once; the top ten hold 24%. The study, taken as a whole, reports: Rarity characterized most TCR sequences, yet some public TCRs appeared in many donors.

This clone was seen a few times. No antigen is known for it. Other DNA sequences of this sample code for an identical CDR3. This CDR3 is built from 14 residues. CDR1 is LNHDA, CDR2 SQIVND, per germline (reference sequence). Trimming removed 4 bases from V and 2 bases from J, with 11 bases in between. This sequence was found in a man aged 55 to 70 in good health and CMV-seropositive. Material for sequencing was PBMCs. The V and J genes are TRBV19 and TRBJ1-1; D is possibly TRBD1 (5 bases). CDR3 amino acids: CASSNQGGNTEAFF. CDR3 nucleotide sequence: TGTGCCAGTAGTAATCAGGGCGGAAACACTGAAGCTTTCTTT.